The present T cell receptor (beta chain) was sequenced within a study of molecular identifiers for immune sequencing clone quantification. Study-wide results and limits: Reportedly, one cell's Jurkat TCR RNA was detected within 1,200,000 naive CD8 cells. The sizes of highly expanded clones could be underestimated when identical TCR molecules share a barcode.

When naive CD8 T cells were sorted, they were gated as CD8+CD4-CCR7+CD45RA+. The use of previously described methods and listed TCR primers produced the bulk TCR libraries. TCRdb reprocessed the PCR reads via MiXCR and lists one record per CDR3 protein. This table has about 97,000 distinct CDR3 sequences, 30% to 45% appearing once. This CDR3 has 14 amino acids. Germline CDR1 reads DFQATT; CDR2 reads SNEGSKA (reference sequence). Trimming cost V 0 bases and J 8 bases, with 14 bases left between them. In regard to this clonotype: The target antigen is unknown.

This chain connects TRBV20-1 to TRBJ2-4, with D possibly matching TRBD2 (5 bases). The clonotype comes from a human donor in good health. Some libraries in this study had Jurkat cell RNA spiked in. Input material: naive CD8+ T cells from blood, with Jurkat cell RNA spiked in. Subset meaning: FACS-sorted CD8+CD4-CCR7+CD45RA+ naive T cells. This CDR3 is CSARDAREGDIQYF. Here the CDR3 DNA reads TGCAGTGCTAGAGATGCGAGGGAAGGAGACATTCAGTACTTC.